Following are 29 T cell receptor beta chains from one sample sequenced in a study of T cell clones after liver transplantation. Sequencing used immunoSEQ multiplex PCR; TCRdb keeps in-frame clones, though not all of them. This table holds over 90,000 clones, about 81% found once. This specimen was CD4+ T cells from blood, taken approximately 4 years after liver transplant. Every receptor here comes from a human patient who received a liver transplant. Some T cells may have come from the graft donor.

The rearrangement uses TRBV27 and TRBJ2-3; 8 bases map to TRBD2. The germline V gene encodes CDR1 MNHEY and CDR2 SMNVEV (reference sequence). Trimming cost V 3 bases and J 2 bases; bases outside gene matches: 10. The CDR3 covers 17 residues. The CDR3 DNA reads TGTGCCAGCAGTTTCCGGCGGGAGGCCCGAAACACAGATACGCAGTATTTT. Translating gives CASSFRREARNTDTQYF.

The CDR3 spells CASCTSLQETQYF. For the CDR3, the DNA is TGTGCCAGCTGCACCAGCCTGCAAGAGACCCAGTACTTC. The rearrangement joins TRBV18 to TRBJ2-5; D is ambiguous. Per the germline V gene, CDR1 is KGHSH and CDR2 is LQKENI. The length of the CDR3 is 13 residues. V shed 7 bases and J shed 2 bases, with 11 bases lying between them.

The chain has TRBV5-1 and TRBJ2-2, with a tentative D call TRBD1 (6 bases). Germline assignment: CDR1 SGHRS and CDR2 YFSETQ. V gave up 4 bases and J gave up 0 bases, with 16 bases separating them. CDR3 size: 17 residues. CDR3 DNA sequence: TGCGCCAGCAGCCGCGACCCCAGGGGTGCGAACACCGGGGAGCTGTTTTTT. Residues: CASSRDPRGANTGELFF.

This clone was found once. The chain couples TRBV28 to TRBJ1-3; D remains unclear. V was clipped by 1 base and J by 0 bases, with 1 base between them. CDR1 is MDHEN and CDR2 is SYDVKM in the germline V gene. This CDR3 has 13 amino acids. The chain's CDR3 is CASSLYSGNTIYF. CDR3 sequence (DNA): TGTGCCAGCAGTTTATACTCTGGAAACACCATATATTTT.

The genes are TRBV5-6 and TRBJ2-1; the D gene is possibly TRBD2 (6 bases). Trimming cost V 3 bases and J 3 bases, with 13 bases left between them. The CDR3 consists of 15 residues. CDR1 and CDR2 (germline): SGHDT, YYEEEE. The CDR3, as DNA: TGTGCCAGCAGCTACGGCGGGAATCTCTACAATGAGCAGTTCTTC. Its translation: CASSYGGNLYNEQFF.

The rearrangement links TRBV19 to TRBJ2-6, with 7 bases matching TRBD1. V shed 3 bases, J shed 2 bases, and the junction held 7 bases outside the gene matches. Germline V gene lookup returns CDR1 LNHDA and CDR2 SQIVND (reference sequence). CDR3 length: 17 residues. DNA of the CDR3: TGTGCCAGTAGTATCTTGGCAGGGGGAGCTGGGGCCAACGTCCTGACTTTC. Translating it yields CASSILAGGAGANVLTF.

V usage is TRBV30 and J usage is TRBJ2-3; tentative D call: TRBD1 (5 bases). V was trimmed by 0 bases and J by 3 bases, leaving 16 bases between them. This CDR3 spans 16 amino acids. Germline V gene sequence: CDR1 GTSNPN, CDR2 SVGIG (reference sequence). DNA for the CDR3: TGTGCCTGGAGTGTACGAATAGGGGTTAGGACAGATACGCAGTATTTT. It specifies CAWSVRIGVRTDTQYF.

This chain connects TRBV7-2 to TRBJ2-2, with D perhaps TRBD2 (5 bases). V was pared by 4 bases and J by 7 bases, with 16 bases between. From germline, CDR1 is SGHTA and CDR2 FQGNSA. This CDR3 is built from 15 residues. The CDR3 protein is CASSSRTHRSGELFF. The CDR3 DNA is TGTGCCAGCAGCTCCCGGACTCACCGCAGCGGGGAGCTGTTTTTT.

The chain employs TRBV7-3 and TRBJ1-1; D is unclear. Per the germline V gene, CDR1 is SGHTA and CDR2 is FQGTGA. V was pared by 6 bases and J by 4 bases, with 12 bases between. The CDR3 is 13 residues long. CDR3 sequence (DNA): TGTGCCAGCAGTTTTACGCAGGCCACTGAAGCTTTCTTT. It codes for CASSFTQATEAFF. The full variable domain, with the rest looked up from reference TRBV7-3 and TRBJ1-1, is GAGVSQTPSNKVTEKGKYVELRCDPISGHTALYWYRQSLGQGPEFLIYFQGTGAADDSGLPNDRFFAVRPEGSVSTLKIQRTERGDSAVYLCASSFTQATEAFFGQGTRLTVV.

The chain combines TRBV19 with TRBJ1-1; TRBD1 aligns across 9 bases. CDR1 and CDR2 from the germline V gene are LNHDA and SQIVND (reference sequence). The CDR3 runs to 16 residues. Losses at the gene ends were 4 bases for V and 2 bases for J; bases not matched to a gene: 8. As DNA, the CDR3 is TGTGCCAGTAGTAAAGGGACAGGGTTGGGAAACACTGAAGCTTTCTTT. It yields the protein CASSKGTGLGNTEAFF.

The gene calls are TRBV10-2 and TRBJ1-2; a possible D gene is TRBD1 (5 bases). V dropped 2 bases and J dropped 6 bases, with 13 bases sitting between them. CDR1 and CDR2 from the germline V gene are WSHSY and SAAADI. The CDR3 spans 14 residues. CDR3 nucleotides: TGCGCCAGCAGTGAGCCCTGGGGGGGTAATGGCTACACCTTC. Translating it yields CASSEPWGGNGYTF.

This clone has only one observation. The V gene is TRBV29-1, the J gene TRBJ1-1; maybe TRBD1 (6 bases). This CDR3 is built from 13 residues. The V end lost 5 bases, the J end lost 2 bases, and 12 bases lay between the germline ends. CDR1 SQVTM and CDR2 ANQGSEA come from the germline V gene. The chain's CDR3 is CSVLRTANTEAFF. The CDR3 coding sequence is TGCAGCGTTTTGCGGACAGCTAACACTGAAGCTTTCTTT.

This chain connects TRBV27 to TRBJ2-4; maybe TRBD1 (6 bases). CDR3 length equals 18 residues. Trimming left V 5 bases short and J 1 base short, with 21 bases between. Germline V CDR1 and CDR2: MNHEY, SMNVEV (reference sequence). CDR3 coding DNA: TGTGCCAGCAGTCCCCTTGGTACAGGGTTTGGGGCCAAAAACATTCAGTACTTC. It codes for CASSPLGTGFGAKNIQYF.

V is TRBV5-1 and J is TRBJ2-3, with 10 bases that match TRBD2. V was pared by 0 bases and J by 1 base, with 5 bases of the junction left unmatched. The germline V gene has CDR1 SGHRS and CDR2 YFSETQ. The CDR3 sequence is 17 residues long. This CDR3 is CASSLAPAGGGTDTQYF. CDR3 sequence (DNA): TGCGCCAGCAGCTTGGCCCCAGCGGGGGGGGGCACAGATACGCAGTATTTT.

The chain carries TRBV28 and TRBJ2-5, with TRBD2 matching over 9 bases. The CDR3 is 14 residues long. CDR1 and CDR2 from the germline V gene are MDHEN and SYDVKM. With 4 bases clipped from V and 4 bases from J, the junction kept 4 bases outside the gene matches. CDR3 amino acids: CASSSAGGPETQYF. In DNA form, the CDR3 reads TGTGCCAGCAGTTCTGCGGGAGGGCCAGAGACCCAGTACTTC.

This chain connects TRBV9 to TRBJ2-7, with D tentatively TRBD2 (6 bases). V dropped 3 bases and J dropped 2 bases, with 15 bases sitting between them. CDR1 is SGDLS, CDR2 YYNGEE, per germline. The CDR3 length is 15 residues. CDR3 sequence: CASSGAGTAAYEQYF. The CDR3 DNA follows: TGTGCCAGCAGCGGTGCCGGGACTGCAGCCTACGAGCAGTACTTC.

This chain uses TRBV5-1 with TRBJ2-7; perhaps TRBD2 as D (6 bases). The CDR3 loop spans 14 amino acids. V lost 2 bases and J 7 bases, leaving 16 bases between the germline ends. Germline CDR1 is SGHRS and CDR2 is YFSETQ. CDR3 residues: CASSLPVGGREQYF. The CDR3 DNA reads TGCGCCAGCAGCTTACCTGTGGGGGGTCGGGAGCAGTACTTC.

The CDR3 nucleotides are TGTGCCAGCAGCTTCAGGGGGGAATGGTACGAGCAGTACTTC. It is translated as CASSFRGEWYEQYF. The chain couples TRBV7-9 to TRBJ2-7; D is possibly TRBD1 (7 bases). Trimming cost V 3 bases and J 4 bases, with 13 bases left between them. Germline CDR1 is SEHNR and CDR2 is FQNEAQ (reference sequence). The CDR3 is made up of 14 amino acids.

The chain recombines TRBV2 with TRBJ2-7; tentatively, D is TRBD2 (6 bases). Trimming left V 8 bases short and J 5 bases short, with 19 bases between. The CDR3 covers 14 residues. Per the germline V gene, CDR1 is SNHLY and CDR2 is FYNNEI. The CDR3 region has the DNA TGTGCCAGCCGTTCTAATGGGGGGAGCCACGAGCAGTACTTC. Residues: CASRSNGGSHEQYF.

This clone was counted many times. The CDR3 region has the DNA TGTGCCAGCAGCGCCCTACCCACAGATACGCAGTATTTT. Amino acid sequence: CASSALPTDTQYF. The chain recombines TRBV7-8 with TRBJ2-3; D uncertain. The CDR3 has 13 amino acids. The V end lost 5 bases, the J end lost 2 bases, and 8 bases lay between the germline ends. CDR1 and CDR2 from the germline V gene are SGHVS and FQNEAQ.

J is TRBJ1-1 and V is TRBV7-9; D is uncertain. Germline CDR1 is SEHNR and CDR2 is FQNEAQ (reference sequence). The V end lost 5 bases, the J end lost 0 bases, and 10 bases lay between the germline ends. The CDR3 covers 14 residues. CDR3 amino acids: CASSQRRLNTEAFF. The CDR3 coding sequence is TGTGCCAGCAGCCAAAGGAGGTTGAACACTGAAGCTTTCTTT.

The CDR3 spells CASSISVRTYEQYF. In nucleotides, the CDR3 is TGTGCCAGTAGTATTAGCGTCAGGACCTACGAGCAGTACTTC. This rearrangement joins TRBV19 to TRBJ2-7; possibly TRBD2 for D (5 bases). This CDR3 contains 14 residues. CDR1 and CDR2 (germline): LNHDA, SQIVND (reference sequence). V dropped 3 bases and J dropped 2 bases, with 11 bases sitting between them.

The chain joins TRBV6-5 to TRBJ1-1; D gene ambiguous. This CDR3 region has 13 residues. The V gene lost 4 bases and the J gene lost 7 bases, with 13 bases spanning the gap. Germline-derived CDR1 and CDR2 are MNHEY and SVGAGI. The CDR3 DNA is TGTGCCAGCAGTTCACGGCAGCCAAGTGAAGCTTTCTTT. This encodes CASSSRQPSEAFF.

The V and J genes are TRBV19 and TRBJ2-3; D not certain. Germline values: CDR1 LNHDA, CDR2 SQIVND (reference sequence). The CDR3 extends over 14 amino acids. V was clipped by 5 bases and J by 2 bases, with 11 bases between them. The CDR3 sequence: CASSRQGYTDTQYF. CDR3 DNA sequence: TGTGCCAGTAGTCGACAAGGCTACACAGATACGCAGTATTTT.

V usage is TRBV7-9 and J usage is TRBJ1-4, with D possibly being TRBD1 (5 bases). Germline V CDR1 and CDR2: SEHNR, FQNEAQ (reference sequence). This CDR3 has 19 amino acids. V gave up 1 base and J gave up 1 base, with 19 bases separating them. CDR3 sequence: CASSLGRGPTLLTNEKLFF. The CDR3 DNA sequence: TGTGCCAGCAGCTTAGGACGGGGACCGACCCTATTAACTAATGAAAAACTGTTTTTT.

The V call is TRBV2, the J call TRBJ2-7; TRBD1 matches at 8 bases. Germline-derived CDR1 and CDR2 are SNHLY and FYNNEI. V lost 4 bases to trimming and J lost 4 bases; unmatched junction nucleotides: 15. The CDR3 is 17 amino acids. The CDR3 DNA follows: TGTGCCAGCAGTGCTCCACAGGGGGACCCGACACAATACGAGCAGTACTTC. Translated: CASSAPQGDPTQYEQYF.

This clone was seen just once. CDR3 nucleotide sequence: TGTGCCAGCTCACTGAGACAGGGCGGTGGACAAGAGACCCAGTACTTC. Its protein product is CASSLRQGGGQETQYF. The V call is TRBV18, the J call TRBJ2-5, with 7 bases lining up with TRBD1. This CDR3 comprises 16 residues. Germline-derived CDR1 and CDR2 are KGHSH and LQKENI. V lost 4 bases and J lost 2; bases outside the gene matches: 10.

This chain links TRBV5-1 with TRBJ2-5, with D possibly called TRBD1 or TRBD2 (5 bases each). Germline V gives CDR1 SGHRS, CDR2 YFSETQ. The CDR3 contains 15 residues. Trimming shortened V by 0 bases and J by 2 bases, and 11 bases separated the two germline ends. The CDR3 loop reads CASSLVGEGQETQYF. In DNA, the CDR3 is TGCGCCAGCAGCTTGGTGGGAGAGGGGCAAGAGACCCAGTACTTC.

In this sample, this clone turned up once. CDR3 in amino acids: CATRGGALGGTQYF. The CDR3 DNA follows: TGTGCCACCCGTGGCGGGGCCTTGGGGGGGACCCAGTACTTC. The chain links TRBV7-2 to TRBJ2-5; maybe TRBD2 (6 bases). The CDR3 is made up of 14 amino acids. Germline CDR1 SGHTA, CDR2 FQGNSA. Trimming pared 10 bases from V and 7 bases from J, leaving 22 bases between.